This T cell receptor (beta chain) was recorded in a study of shared clonotypes between healthy human individuals. Sequencing was performed with immunoSEQ multiplex PCR; in TCRdb, only in-frame clones are kept and a portion is missing. The profile covers 2,500,000 or so clones, with 90% to 95% appearing a single time and about 0.13% taken by the ten largest. This CDR3 is 14 amino acids long. Trimming shortened V by 4 bases and J by 7 bases, and 13 bases separated the two germline ends. Germline lookup yields CDR1 MNHNS and CDR2 SASEGT. The sequence came from a man in his late teens or twenties in good health. The specimen sequenced was naive CD4+ T cells sorted from blood. The subset is: CD45RA+ positively selected. This chain joins TRBV6-1 and TRBJ2-2; maybe TRBD1 (5 bases). In DNA, the CDR3 is TGTGCCAGCAGTGTCCCCTGGGGCGGCGGGGAGCTGTTTTTT. Translating gives CASSVPWGGGELFF.